This T cell receptor beta chain appears in the sequencing data of a study of T cell responses to AZD1222 COVID-19 vaccine. Study-level findings and limits: Baseline seropositivity characterized only 5 or 6 AZD1222 recipients. It should be noted that donors were predominantly white British and more often female, and clonal diversity was possibly underestimated. Dominant at 160-218 and 743-854, vaccine-associated CD4 TCRs also spanned spike.

The length of the CDR3 is 13 residues. V lost 2 bases and J lost 3, with 7 bases in between. Germline values: CDR1 WNHNN, CDR2 SYGVQD (reference sequence). Notes on this clone: The antigen is not known.

Clones were read by immunoSEQ multiplex PCR, and TCRdb kept only the in-frame ones, dropping some. There are roughly 100,000 clones in the sample; about 80% occur only once, and around 5% lies in the top ten. The chain is built from TRBV10-1 and TRBJ1-1, with D unclear. The sequence came from an adult in good health. The material sequenced was peripheral blood, taken on day 0 of AZD1222 vaccination. The chain's CDR3 is CASSERHDTEAFF. The CDR3, as DNA: TGCGCCAGCAGTGAGAGACACGACACTGAAGCTTTCTTT.